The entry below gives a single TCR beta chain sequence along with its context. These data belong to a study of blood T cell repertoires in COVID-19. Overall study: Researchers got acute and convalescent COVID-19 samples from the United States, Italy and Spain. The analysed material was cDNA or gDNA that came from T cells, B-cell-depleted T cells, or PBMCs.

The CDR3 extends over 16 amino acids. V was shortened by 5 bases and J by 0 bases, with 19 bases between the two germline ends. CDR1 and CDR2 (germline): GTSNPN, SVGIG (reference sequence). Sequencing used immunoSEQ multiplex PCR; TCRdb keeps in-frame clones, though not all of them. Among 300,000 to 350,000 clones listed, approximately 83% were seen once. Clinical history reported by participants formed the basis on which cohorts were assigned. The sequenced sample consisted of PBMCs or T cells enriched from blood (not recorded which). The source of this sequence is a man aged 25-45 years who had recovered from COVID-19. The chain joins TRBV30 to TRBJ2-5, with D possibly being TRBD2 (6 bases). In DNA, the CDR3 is TGTGCCTGGGGGCCCTACACCGGGAGCTACCAAGAGACCCAGTACTTC. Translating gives CAWGPYTGSYQETQYF.